The entry below describes one T cell receptor (beta chain). TCRdb's table, derived via immunoSEQ multiplex PCR, lists solely in-frame clones and lacks some. The sample holds some 36,000 clones; approximately 91% are singletons and the top ten take around 4.2%. The sample is drawn from a study of T cell changes during pregnancy in multiple sclerosis. CDR3 size: 15 residues. This clonotype originated in a female donor in good health, enrolled as a control in a pregnancy study. This rearrangement joins TRBV21-1 to TRBJ2-6; the listed D gene, TRBD1, was not tested against the DNA. TRBV21-1 is flagged as a pseudogene. This sample comprised peripheral blood, obtained in the second trimester of pregnancy. CDR3 in amino acids: CASSIPGVGANVLTF. In DNA, the CDR3 is TGTGCCAGCAGCATCCCAGGGGTCGGGGCCAACGTCCTGACTTTC.